These 19 T cell receptor beta chains originate from one sample sequenced in a study of blood T cell repertoires in COVID-19. TCRdb's copy holds only in-frame clones and misses some; the assay was immunoSEQ multiplex PCR. The sample shows a few hundred thousand clones, about four fifths of them seen only once. The specimen was peripheral blood. These receptors originate from a young woman with acute or convalescent COVID-19.

The table lists this clone with a count of one. This chain links TRBV30 with TRBJ2-3; D gene ambiguous. CDR1 is GTSNPN, CDR2 SVGIG, per germline (reference sequence). The CDR3 sequence is 10 residues long. The CDR3 region has the DNA TGTGCTTCTGTCTTGGATACGCAGTATTTT. Amino acids: CASVLDTQYF.

This rearrangement joins TRBV30 to TRBJ2-7, with TRBD2 as a possible D gene (6 bases). V lost 2 bases, J lost 4 bases, and 12 bases lay in between. Germline CDR1 GTSNPN, CDR2 SVGIG (reference sequence). The CDR3 loop spans 13 amino acids. The CDR3 loop is CAWSTGVGYEQYF. DNA of the CDR3: TGTGCCTGGAGTACGGGGGTAGGGTACGAGCAGTACTTC.

This clone was seen a few times. The gene calls are TRBV28 and TRBJ1-5; tentatively, D is TRBD1 (5 bases). Between the trimmed V and J ends, which lost 0 bases and 2 bases, there was a span of 11 bases. The CDR3 length is 16 residues. Germline V gives CDR1 MDHEN, CDR2 SYDVKM. CDR3 DNA sequence: TGTGCCAGCAGTTTATGGGCAGCGGGGGGCAATCAGCCCCAGCATTTT. Translated: CASSLWAAGGNQPQHF.

V and J are TRBV6-2 or TRBV6-3 and TRBJ1-4; D not certain. The CDR3 loop spans 14 amino acids. Between the trimmed V and J ends, which lost 4 bases and 3 bases, there was a span of 9 bases. CDR1 is MNHEY, CDR2 SVGEGT, per germline. CDR3 coding DNA: TGTGCCAGCAGTTCAGCAGGTTCTAATGAAAAACTGTTTTTT. It codes for CASSSAGSNEKLFF.

J is TRBJ1-2 and V is TRBV11-2; 7 bases align to TRBD1. The CDR3 is made up of 14 amino acids. Per germline, CDR1 SGHAT and CDR2 FQNNGV. Losses at the gene ends were 5 bases for V and 2 bases for J; bases not matched to a gene: 5. Here the CDR3 DNA reads TGTGCCAGCAGCCAGGAGACAGGGAACTATGGCTACACCTTC. This translates into CASSQETGNYGYTF.

J is TRBJ1-2 and V is TRBV6-5, with D tentatively TRBD1 (5 bases). CDR3 length: 15 amino acids. The V gene's germline CDR1 is MNHEY and CDR2 SVGAGI. The V and J ends lost 0 bases and 3 bases respectively, with 11 bases between them. CDR3 bases: TGTGCCAGCAGTTACTCGCCGGGGGACGACTATGGCTACACCTTC. Translated: CASSYSPGDDYGYTF.

This clone was found once. The chain combines TRBV12-3 or TRBV12-4 with TRBJ1-1; D uncertain. There are 13 residues in the CDR3. V lost 3 bases and J lost 6, with 11 bases in between. The CDR3, as DNA: TGTGCCAGCAGTTTTGAGAGGGCAGCTGAAGCTTTCTTT. This translates into CASSFERAAEAFF.

This clone was seen just once. V is TRBV27 and J is TRBJ2-1; 10 positions agree with TRBD2. J gave up 5 bases and V 5 bases, and 9 bases lay outside the gene matches. The germline CDR1 and CDR2 sequences are MNHEY and SMNVEV (reference sequence). This CDR3 has 16 amino acids. The CDR3 loop is CASSQGSAGGNNEQFF. CDR3 DNA: TGTGCCAGCAGTCAGGGATCAGCGGGGGGGAACAATGAGCAGTTCTTC.

The rearrangement joins TRBV6-6 to TRBJ1-6; a possible D gene is TRBD1 (6 bases). CDR1 is MNHNY and CDR2 is SVGAGI in the germline V gene (reference sequence). Trimming pared 0 bases from V and 8 bases from J, leaving 8 bases between. The CDR3 sequence is 14 residues long. CDR3 nucleotide sequence: TGTGCCAGCAGTTACTCCCGGACAGATTCACCCCTCCACTTT. Amino acid sequence: CASSYSRTDSPLHF.

This rearrangement joins TRBV6-2 or TRBV6-3 to TRBJ2-1; no firm D call. Trimming took off 2 bases at V and 10 bases at J, with 9 bases between the two ends. This CDR3 has 12 residues. CDR1 is MNHEY and CDR2 is SVGEGT in the germline V gene. CDR3 DNA sequence: TGTGCCAGCAGTTACCCAGGTGGGGAGCAGTTCTTC. Its protein is CASSYPGGEQFF.

The chain is built from TRBV4-3 and TRBJ2-2; D might be TRBD1 (5 bases). Germline-derived CDR1 and CDR2 are LGHNA and YSLEER. Between the trimmed V and J ends, which lost 4 bases and 5 bases, there was a span of 8 bases. CDR3 length: 13 amino acids. The CDR3 spells CASSLYRTGELFF. In DNA, the CDR3 is TGCGCCAGCAGCCTCTACAGGACCGGGGAGCTGTTTTTT.

This clone was found once. In nucleotides, the CDR3 is TGTGCCAGCAGCTTAGGACAGCATAACTATGGCTACACCTTC. Translation gives CASSLGQHNYGYTF. This chain links TRBV7-2 with TRBJ1-2; weak D call: TRBD1 (5 bases). V lost 1 base and J lost 1, with 7 bases in between. CDR3 size: 14 residues. Germline V gene data show CDR1 as SGHTA and CDR2 as FQGNSA.

This sequence joins TRBV28 and TRBJ2-2; 8 bases are shared with TRBD2. This CDR3 is 13 amino acids long. V shed 7 bases and J 5 bases; nucleotides not matched to a gene: 3. Per germline, CDR1 MDHEN and CDR2 SYDVKM. The CDR3 bases are TGTGCCAGCATAGCGGGAAGGACCGGGGAGCTGTTTTTT. Translation: CASIAGRTGELFF.

The rearrangement uses TRBV7-8 and TRBJ1-1; tentative D call: TRBD1 (5 bases). CDR1 is SGHVS, CDR2 FQNEAQ, per germline. The CDR3 has 14 residues. V shed 5 bases and J shed 6 bases, with 16 bases lying between them. This CDR3 is CASSRGGDASEAFF. The CDR3 nucleotides are TGTGCCAGCAGCCGGGGAGGGGACGCCTCTGAAGCTTTCTTT.

The rearrangement uses TRBV29-1 and TRBJ2-7; a possible D gene is TRBD1 (6 bases). The length of the CDR3 is 11 residues. In germline, CDR1 is SQVTM, CDR2 ANQGSEA. V lost 3 bases to trimming and J lost 12 bases, with 15 bases between them. The CDR3 DNA reads as TGCAGCGTTGAGGTGGGGGCGGCGGTGTACTTC. This encodes CSVEVGAAVYF.

This chain connects TRBV5-1 to TRBJ1-4; unclear D gene. The CDR3 has 14 residues. Germline values: CDR1 SGHRS, CDR2 YFSETQ. Between the trimmed V and J ends, which lost 6 bases and 5 bases, there was a span of 14 bases. The CDR3 sequence is CASTRTGSNEKLFF. The CDR3 DNA reads TGCGCCAGCACACGGACGGGGTCGAATGAAAAACTGTTTTTT.

This rearrangement joins TRBV11-3 to TRBJ2-5; 13 bases are shared with TRBD2. CDR3 length: 17 residues. Germline V lookup: CDR1 SGHNT, CDR2 YENEEA. Trimming at V came to 1 base and at J to 3 bases, leaving 5 bases not matched to a gene. As DNA, the CDR3 is TGTGCCAGCAGCTTAGGCCCCGGACTAGCGGGGGAAGAGACCCAGTACTTC. As protein: CASSLGPGLAGEETQYF.

Details on this clone: The same CDR3 can be traced to other DNA sequences in this sample. This chain links TRBV5-1 with TRBJ1-1; 8 bases fit TRBD1. Germline-derived CDR1 and CDR2 are SGHRS and YFSETQ. The length of the CDR3 is 14 residues. The V segment lost 4 bases and the J segment 1 base; nucleotides outside the gene matches: 3. Written as DNA, the CDR3 is TGCGCCAGCAGCCGAGGACAGGGGAACACTGAAGCTTTCTTT. This translates into CASSRGQGNTEAFF.

The chain combines TRBV27 with TRBJ2-7, with a tentative D call TRBD2 (6 bases). CDR3 length equals 15 residues. Trimming took 5 bases from V and 2 from J, leaving 16 bases between them. CDR1 is MNHEY, CDR2 SMNVEV, per germline (reference sequence). The CDR3 nucleotides read TGTGCCAGCAGTCCGACACGGGGGTCAACCTACGAGCAGTACTTC. This sequence encodes CASSPTRGSTYEQYF.